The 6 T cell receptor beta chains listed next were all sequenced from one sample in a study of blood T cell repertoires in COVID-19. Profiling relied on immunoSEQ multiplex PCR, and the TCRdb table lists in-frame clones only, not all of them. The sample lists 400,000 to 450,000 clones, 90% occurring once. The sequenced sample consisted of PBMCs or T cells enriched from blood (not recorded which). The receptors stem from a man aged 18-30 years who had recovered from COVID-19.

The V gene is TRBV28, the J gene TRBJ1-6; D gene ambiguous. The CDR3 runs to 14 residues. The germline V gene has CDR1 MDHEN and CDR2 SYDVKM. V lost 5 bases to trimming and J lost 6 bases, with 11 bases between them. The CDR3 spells CASSALAANSPLHF. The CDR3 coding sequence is TGTGCCAGCAGTGCACTAGCGGCTAATTCACCCCTCCACTTT.

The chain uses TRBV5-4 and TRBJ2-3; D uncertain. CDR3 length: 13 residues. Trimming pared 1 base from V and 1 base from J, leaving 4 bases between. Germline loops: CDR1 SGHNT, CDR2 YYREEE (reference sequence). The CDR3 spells CASSLTGTDTQYF. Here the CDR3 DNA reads TGTGCCAGCAGCTTGACGGGCACAGATACGCAGTATTTT. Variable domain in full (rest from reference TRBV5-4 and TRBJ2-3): ETGVTQSPTHLIKTRGQQVTLRCSSQSGHNTVSWYQQALGQGPQFIFQYYREEENGRGNFPPRFSGLQFPNYSSELNVNALELDDSALYLCASSLTGTDTQYFGPGTRLTVL.

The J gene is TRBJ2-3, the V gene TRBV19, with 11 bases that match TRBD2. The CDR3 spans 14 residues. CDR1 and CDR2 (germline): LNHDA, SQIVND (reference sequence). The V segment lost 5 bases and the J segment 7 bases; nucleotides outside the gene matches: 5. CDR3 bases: TGTGCCAGTAGTCTCGGACTAGCGGGCAATACGCAGTATTTT. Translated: CASSLGLAGNTQYF.

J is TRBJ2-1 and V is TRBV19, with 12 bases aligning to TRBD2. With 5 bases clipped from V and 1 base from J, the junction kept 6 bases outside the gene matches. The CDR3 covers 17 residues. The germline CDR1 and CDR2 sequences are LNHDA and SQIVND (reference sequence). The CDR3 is CASSPTSGSSSYNEQFF. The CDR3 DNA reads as TGTGCCAGTAGTCCGACTAGCGGGAGCTCGTCCTACAATGAGCAGTTCTTC.

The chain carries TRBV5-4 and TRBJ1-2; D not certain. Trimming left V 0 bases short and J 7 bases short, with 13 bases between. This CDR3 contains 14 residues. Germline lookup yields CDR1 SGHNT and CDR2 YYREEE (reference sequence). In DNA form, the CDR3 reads TGTGCCAGCAGCTTGGATCCAGGAAGTAGTGGCTACACCTTC. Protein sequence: CASSLDPGSSGYTF.

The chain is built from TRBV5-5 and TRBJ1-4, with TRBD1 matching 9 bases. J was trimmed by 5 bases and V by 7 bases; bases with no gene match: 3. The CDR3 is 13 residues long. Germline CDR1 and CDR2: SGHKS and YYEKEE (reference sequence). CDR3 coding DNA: TGTGCCAGCCATACAGGGGGCAATGAAAAACTGTTTTTT. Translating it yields CASHTGGNEKLFF. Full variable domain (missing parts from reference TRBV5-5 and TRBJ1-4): DAGVTQSPTHLIKTRGQQVTLRCSPISGHKSVSWYQQVLGQGPQFIFQYYEKEERGRGNFPDRFSARQFPNYSSELNVNALLLGDSALYLCASHTGGNEKLFFGSGTQLSVL.